The following is a T cell receptor beta chain sequence with its context. The CDR3 is 14 residues long. The germline gives CDR1 MGHRA, CDR2 YSYEKL. J was trimmed by 6 bases and V by 6 bases; bases with no gene match: 5. This specimen belongs to a study of blood T cell repertoires in COVID-19. Per the original methods: Estimated nucleated cell counts came from reference gene primer amplification. TCRdb's table, derived via immunoSEQ multiplex PCR, lists solely in-frame clones and lacks some. From that table come the V and J calls and clone size; the DNA was used to work out D and trimming. The profile shows some 270,000 clones, approximately 88% of them singletons.

The source of this sequence is a middle-aged woman who had been exposed to COVID-19. The sample comprised PBMCs or T cells enriched from blood (not recorded which). The V call is TRBV4-1, the J call TRBJ2-1; 10 bases align to TRBD2. The CDR3 DNA reads as TGCGCCAGCAGTCTAGCGGGAGCTAGCAATGAGCAGTTCTTC. Protein sequence: CASSLAGASNEQFF.